This T cell receptor beta chain derives from a study of tumor-infiltrating lymphocytes in primary liver carcinoma (dated 2017 in TCRdb). Background for the entire study: Of the five patients (three men and two women, aged 30 to 69 years), four had hepatocellular carcinoma and one had combined HCC and intrahepatic cholangiocarcinoma. A total of roughly 35 specimens from 5 patients, comprising some 25 tumor regions, 5 adjacent noncancerous liver tissues and 5 peripheral blood samples, were covered by TCRbeta repertoire sequencing. To link TCRbeta repertoire diversity with the local molecular phenotype, the approximately 27 tumor region samples were profiled using Agilent mRNA microarrays. Samples yielded roughly 3.5 to 8 million productive TCRbeta reads; read depth did not differ significantly between tissue types. For each liver tumor, the study sampled five regions along with adjacent normal tissue and blood, and applied TCRbeta repertoire sequencing, expression microarrays and whole-exome sequencing. The five patients had tumors of stage T1-T3 N0M0, with maximum diameters ranging from roughly 4.2 to 10 cm. High reproducibility was observed for the technical replicate repertoires, with mean shared-clone rates approximately 0.9 and correlation coefficients above 0.95. What the study reported, not specific to this receptor: Only about 7-25% of top clones were found in all five regions of a tumor, suggesting spatial heterogeneity of tumor-infiltrating T cells. Comparison of CD4+ and CD8+ T cell repertoires was precluded by the use of bulk unsorted samples. Only the TCR beta chain was sequenced, which likely underestimates true repertoire diversity because unpaired alpha chains were not captured. Repertoire overlap was higher between tumor regions (mean roughly 36%) than tumor-adjacent (17%) or tumor-blood (14%) pairs, consistent with antigen-driven expansion. A significantly larger repertoire fraction was made up by the top 250 clones in tumors than in blood (p = 0.039). The study included only a handful of patients, and the authors note findings should be validated in a larger study.

Without any cell sorting, total RNA and DNA were extracted together from 20-30 mg of bulk tissue using the AllPrep DNA/RNA mini kit. Four to six patients with histopathologically diagnosed primary liver carcinoma underwent surgical resection in China between 2015 and March 2016. Chronic HBV infection was present in the patients, and the patients were treatment-naive at sampling. Five spatially separated regions were sampled per tumor: superior, inferior, left-lateral and right-lateral poles, plus the tumor centre. According to histology, viable tumor cells made up more than 85% of every tumor sample. Fresh tumor and adjacent tissue pieces were bisected; one half was stored in RNAlater at -80°C, the other sent for histology. For CDR1 and CDR2, the germline V gene lists SGHDN and FVKESK. Inclusive of both ends, the CDR3 amounts to 14 amino acids. Only CDR3 DNA is held: 42 bases, read in frame from base 1. V was cut back by 3 bases and J by 3 bases, leaving a gap of 9 bases between them.

A constant-region primer and ProtoScript II reverse transcriptase were used to reverse-transcribe TCRbeta-specific cDNA from approximately 550 ng total RNA. Three nested multiplex PCR rounds, following a slightly modified ARM-PCR procedure, were used to build the TCRbeta libraries. Each of the first two PCR rounds ran for approximately 10 cycles using multiplex TRBV1-TRBV30 forward primers together with a Cbeta reverse primer. Sample barcodes and Illumina adapters were attached in a final 25-cycle PCR using Deep VentR polymerase. Before sequencing, amplicons between 200 and 500 bp were purified from gel using a QIAquick gel extraction kit. The TCRbeta amplicons were sequenced with 250-bp paired-end reads on an Illumina HiSeq 2500. As for how the authors treated the data: Reads were quality-trimmed with Trimmomatic v0.33, and paired reads were merged with FLASH v1.2.11 to recover full CDR3 sequences. V, D and J germline segments were assigned to the rearranged TCRbeta sequences using MiGEC v1.2.1b. Clonotype statistics and Shannon-Wiener diversity indices were calculated with VDJtools v1.0.0. To cut down on sampling bias, every analysis after diversity analysis relied on just the 250 most abundant clonotypes from each sample. In TCRdb, the public reads were trimmed at Q25 with fastp and aligned with MiXCR, with productive beta chains retained. When rows share a CDR3 protein, they turn into one entry using the most common DNA and genes. The V and J calls were determined by TCRdb, not by the authors. Present in this sample are just under 55,000 distinct CDR3 sequences, over 70% of which were seen just once. The ten largest clones represent roughly 26% of the sample.

This clonotype occurred a few times. The antigen it binds to is not known. The conserved phenylalanine or tryptophan normally closing the CDR3 is absent here, so this likely arose from a read error. The rearranged segments are TRBV14 and TRBJ2-1, with the D gene call left open. The receptor was derived from a man aged 35-49 years with primary liver carcinoma and hepatitis B virus infection. The sequenced sample consisted of liver tumor tissue from sampling region 2. Reading the label with the study, this specimen's cell subset or site is: tumor region T2, inferior pole. The nucleotide sequence reads TGTGCCAGCAGCCAGGATCACTACTACAATGAGCAGTTCCTC. Translation gives CASSQDHYYNEQFL.